This is a list of T cell receptor beta chains from one sample in a study of molecular identifiers for immune sequencing clone quantification. MiXCR, applied by TCRdb to the PCR reads, yields one record per CDR3 protein. Of about 70,000 distinct CDR3 sequences in the sample, 15% to 20% are singletons; the top ten hold approximately 1.5%. The sample was naive CD8+ T cells from blood, with Jurkat cell RNA spiked in. These receptors all come from a human donor in good health. Some libraries in this study had Jurkat cell RNA spiked in. The CDR3 runs from the conserved cysteine through the conserved F or W. The order of the fields is V gene, D gene, J gene, clone size, CDR3 protein, CDR3 DNA. The D gene is left open where the match is weak. A clone size is listed for some rows: how often the clone was seen (once, few, many), or a class if it is expanded.

v_gene: TRBV5-4; d_gene: TRBD2; j_gene: TRBJ2-3; abundance: many; CDR3aa: CASSLPAGDGGRRGHTDTQYF; CDR3nt: TGTGCCAGCAGCTTACCGGCGGGGGATGGCGGGAGGCGAGGTCACACAGATACGCAGTATTTT
v_gene: TRBV7-8; d_gene: TRBD2; j_gene: TRBJ2-7; abundance: many; CDR3aa: CASSKTSGVGTYEQYF; CDR3nt: TGTGCCAGCAGCAAAACTAGCGGGGTAGGGACCTACGAGCAGTACTTC
v_gene: TRBV7-9; d_gene: TRBD1; j_gene: TRBJ2-7; abundance: many; CDR3aa: CASSHTGAYEQYF; CDR3nt: TGTGCCAGCAGCCACACAGGGGCCTACGAGCAGTACTTC
v_gene: TRBV5-6; d_gene: NA; j_gene: TRBJ2-7; abundance: many; CDR3aa: CASSLATRRLTYEQYF; CDR3nt: TGTGCCAGCAGCTTGGCCACCCGCAGGTTAACCTACGAGCAGTACTTC
v_gene: TRBV29-1; d_gene: NA; j_gene: TRBJ1-5; abundance: few; CDR3aa: CSVGGGGQPQHF; CDR3nt: TGCAGCGTAGGAGGGGGGGGGCAGCCCCAGCATTTT
v_gene: TRBV10-3; d_gene: TRBD2; j_gene: TRBJ2-7; abundance: NA; CDR3aa: CAISNKRGLPSYEQYF; CDR3nt: TGTGCCATCAGTAACAAGAGGGGACTACCCAGCTACGAGCAGTACTTC
v_gene: TRBV3-1; d_gene: NA; j_gene: TRBJ1-1; abundance: many; CDR3aa: CASSPLSSSGNTEAFF; CDR3nt: TGTGCCAGCAGCCCGCTGTCTAGTAGTGGGAACACTGAAGCTTTCTTT
v_gene: TRBV5-6; d_gene: NA; j_gene: TRBJ1-1; abundance: many; CDR3aa: CASSYGHLEAFF; CDR3nt: TGTGCCAGCAGCTACGGACACCTTGAAGCTTTCTTT
v_gene: TRBV5-6; d_gene: TRBD1; j_gene: TRBJ2-1; abundance: many; CDR3aa: CASSSGQGPYNEQFF; CDR3nt: TGTGCCAGCAGCTCCGGACAGGGGCCCTACAATGAGCAGTTCTTC
v_gene: TRBV5-6; d_gene: TRBD2; j_gene: TRBJ2-7; abundance: many; CDR3aa: CASSLERRLADEQYF; CDR3nt: TGTGCCAGCAGCTTGGAACGGAGACTAGCGGACGAGCAGTACTTC
v_gene: TRBV11-2; d_gene: TRBD1; j_gene: TRBJ2-1; abundance: many; CDR3aa: CASSGPGLQGYNEQFF; CDR3nt: TGTGCCAGCAGCGGACCCGGATTACAGGGGTACAATGAGCAGTTCTTC
v_gene: TRBV29-1; d_gene: TRBD1; j_gene: TRBJ2-7; abundance: many; CDR3aa: CSVRDREGEQYF; CDR3nt: TGCAGCGTTCGTGACAGGGAAGGTGAGCAGTACTTC
v_gene: TRBV5-1; d_gene: NA; j_gene: TRBJ2-7; abundance: many; CDR3aa: CASSWGTGDEQYF; CDR3nt: TGCGCCAGCAGCTGGGGGACGGGGGACGAGCAGTACTTC
v_gene: TRBV11-2; d_gene: NA; j_gene: TRBJ2-7; abundance: many; CDR3aa: CASSLGSTYEQYF; CDR3nt: TGTGCCAGCAGCTTGGGATCGACCTACGAGCAGTACTTC
v_gene: TRBV11-2; d_gene: NA; j_gene: TRBJ2-7; abundance: many; CDR3aa: CASSQVPSSGEQYF; CDR3nt: TGTGCCAGCAGCCAAGTCCCGTCCTCGGGAGAGCAGTACTTC
v_gene: TRBV10-2; d_gene: TRBD2; j_gene: TRBJ2-3; abundance: medium-sized; CDR3aa: CASKSGLAATDTQYF; CDR3nt: TGCGCCAGCAAATCGGGACTAGCGGCGACAGATACGCAGTATTTT
v_gene: TRBV10-3; d_gene: NA; j_gene: TRBJ2-5; abundance: many; CDR3aa: CAISEGEGVAETQYF; CDR3nt: TGTGCCATCAGTGAGGGGGAGGGGGTCGCGGAGACCCAGTACTTC
v_gene: TRBV10-3; d_gene: TRBD1; j_gene: TRBJ2-7; abundance: many; CDR3aa: CAISPQGAREQYF; CDR3nt: TGTGCCATCAGTCCCCAGGGGGCGAGGGAGCAGTACTTC
v_gene: TRBV29-1; d_gene: TRBD1; j_gene: TRBJ2-3; abundance: many; CDR3aa: CSVNGGTGFADTQYF; CDR3nt: TGCAGCGTGAACGGCGGGACAGGGTTTGCAGATACGCAGTATTTT
v_gene: TRBV7-9; d_gene: NA; j_gene: TRBJ2-7; abundance: NA; CDR3aa: CASSLVGAGFEQYF; CDR3nt: TGTGCCAGCAGCTTGGTAGGGGCGGGCTTCGAGCAGTACTTC
v_gene: TRBV7-8; d_gene: TRBD2; j_gene: TRBJ2-5; abundance: many; CDR3aa: CASSATLPPGRAMEQETQYF; CDR3nt: TGTGCCAGCAGCGCCACCCTGCCCCCAGGGAGGGCTATGGAACAAGAGACCCAGTACTTC
v_gene: TRBV19; d_gene: NA; j_gene: TRBJ2-1; abundance: NA; CDR3aa: CASSMRARGGNEQFF; CDR3nt: TGTGCCAGTAGTATGAGGGCCAGAGGAGGTAATGAGCAGTTCTTC
v_gene: TRBV20-1; d_gene: NA; j_gene: TRBJ2-4; abundance: many; CDR3aa: CSARDPRATGEAKNIQYF; CDR3nt: TGCAGTGCTAGAGATCCTCGGGCCACGGGGGAAGCCAAAAACATTCAGTACTTC
v_gene: TRBV29-1; d_gene: NA; j_gene: TRBJ2-7; abundance: many; CDR3aa: CSVEDRVYEQYF; CDR3nt: TGCAGCGTTGAAGACAGGGTGTACGAGCAGTACTTC
v_gene: TRBV28; d_gene: TRBD2; j_gene: TRBJ2-1; abundance: many; CDR3aa: CASSLLAGYSYNEQFF; CDR3nt: TGTGCCAGCAGTTTATTAGCGGGATACTCCTACAATGAGCAGTTCTTC
v_gene: TRBV7-9; d_gene: TRBD2; j_gene: TRBJ2-1; abundance: many; CDR3aa: CASSLWTSGSLNEQFF; CDR3nt: TGTGCCAGCAGCCTGTGGACTAGCGGGAGTTTGAATGAGCAGTTCTTC
v_gene: TRBV20-1; d_gene: NA; j_gene: TRBJ2-7; abundance: many; CDR3aa: CSANLRFEEPSGEQYF; CDR3nt: TGCAGTGCCAACCTCCGGTTCGAGGAACCATCTGGCGAGCAGTACTTC
v_gene: TRBV7-2; d_gene: TRBD2; j_gene: TRBJ2-3; abundance: NA; CDR3aa: CGSSQTGLALRTGADTQYF; CDR3nt: TGTGGCAGCAGCCAAACGGGACTAGCGCTGAGAACCGGAGCAGATACGCAGTATTTT
v_gene: TRBV28; d_gene: NA; j_gene: TRBJ2-3; abundance: many; CDR3aa: CASSFSGGTDTQYF; CDR3nt: TGTGCCAGCAGTTTTAGCGGCGGCACAGATACGCAGTATTTT
v_gene: TRBV12-5; d_gene: NA; j_gene: TRBJ2-3; abundance: many; CDR3aa: CASGLTKAADTQYF; CDR3nt: TGTGCTAGTGGTTTGACTAAAGCAGCAGATACGCAGTATTTT
v_gene: TRBV7-9; d_gene: NA; j_gene: TRBJ1-5; abundance: NA; CDR3aa: CASSLWEQPQHF; CDR3nt: TGTGCCAGCAGCCTGTGGGAACAGCCCCAGCATTTT
v_gene: TRBV4-1; d_gene: NA; j_gene: TRBJ2-7; abundance: many; CDR3aa: CASSQTDGTYYEQYF; CDR3nt: TGCGCCAGCAGCCAAACCGACGGGACGTACTACGAGCAGTACTTC
v_gene: TRBV28; d_gene: NA; j_gene: TRBJ2-3; abundance: many; CDR3aa: CASSFIGTKDTQYF; CDR3nt: TGTGCCAGCAGTTTTATCGGGACAAAAGATACGCAGTATTTT
v_gene: TRBV2; d_gene: TRBD2; j_gene: TRBJ2-7; abundance: many; CDR3aa: CARLAGGLVEQYF; CDR3nt: TGTGCCAGACTAGCGGGAGGGTTGGTCGAGCAGTACTTC
v_gene: TRBV11-3; d_gene: NA; j_gene: TRBJ2-1; abundance: NA; CDR3aa: CASSLVANPYNEQFF; CDR3nt: TGTGCCAGCAGCTTAGTAGCGAACCCCTACAATGAGCAGTTCTTC
v_gene: TRBV4-1; d_gene: NA; j_gene: TRBJ2-1; abundance: many; CDR3aa: CASSLVRSSYNEQFF; CDR3nt: TGCGCCAGCAGCCTGGTCCGGAGCTCCTACAATGAGCAGTTCTTC
v_gene: TRBV25-1; d_gene: NA; j_gene: TRBJ2-7; abundance: many; CDR3aa: CASVGGGSPYEQYF; CDR3nt: TGTGCCAGCGTTGGGGGCGGGAGTCCCTACGAGCAGTACTTC
v_gene: TRBV3-1; d_gene: TRBD2; j_gene: TRBJ2-3; abundance: many; CDR3aa: CASSQDFGLAGGTDTQYF; CDR3nt: TGTGCCAGCAGCCAAGATTTTGGGCTAGCGGGAGGGACAGATACGCAGTATTTT
v_gene: TRBV12-5; d_gene: NA; j_gene: TRBJ1-1; abundance: many; CDR3aa: CASGLYRLIGQNTEAFF; CDR3nt: TGTGCTAGTGGTTTGTACAGGCTTATCGGCCAGAACACTGAAGCTTTCTTT
v_gene: TRBV7-9; d_gene: NA; j_gene: TRBJ2-1; abundance: few; CDR3aa: CASLGERQFGEQFF; CDR3nt: TGTGCCAGCCTCGGAGAAAGGCAATTCGGTGAGCAGTTCTTC
v_gene: TRBV20-1; d_gene: TRBD2; j_gene: TRBJ2-4; abundance: many; CDR3aa: CSARGLAGVAKNIQYF; CDR3nt: TGCAGTGCTAGGGGACTAGCGGGTGTAGCCAAAAACATTCAGTACTTC
v_gene: TRBV7-8; d_gene: NA; j_gene: TRBJ2-5; abundance: many; CDR3aa: CASSPSPNPETQYF; CDR3nt: TGTGCCAGCAGCCCGAGCCCCAACCCGGAGACCCAGTACTTC
v_gene: TRBV18; d_gene: NA; j_gene: TRBJ1-2; abundance: many; CDR3aa: CASSQSGQIITQTNYGYTF; CDR3nt: TGTGCCAGCTCGCAGAGCGGACAGATCATTACCCAGACTAACTATGGCTACACCTTC
v_gene: TRBV14; d_gene: TRBD1; j_gene: TRBJ2-5; abundance: few; CDR3aa: CASSPTGGRETQYF; CDR3nt: TGTGCCAGCAGCCCGACAGGGGGCCGGGAGACCCAGTACTTC
v_gene: TRBV19; d_gene: NA; j_gene: TRBJ2-7; abundance: many; CDR3aa: CASSMGFFRDRVYEQYF; CDR3nt: TGTGCCAGTAGTATGGGGTTTTTCAGGGACCGAGTCTACGAGCAGTACTTC
v_gene: TRBV20-1; d_gene: TRBD2; j_gene: TRBJ2-1; abundance: many; CDR3aa: CSANKLAGVLEFF; CDR3nt: TGCAGTGCTAACAAACTAGCGGGAGTTCTGGAGTTCTTC
v_gene: TRBV11-2; d_gene: NA; j_gene: TRBJ2-7; abundance: NA; CDR3aa: CASSFNGYEQYF; CDR3nt: TGTGCCAGCAGCTTCAACGGCTACGAGCAGTACTTC